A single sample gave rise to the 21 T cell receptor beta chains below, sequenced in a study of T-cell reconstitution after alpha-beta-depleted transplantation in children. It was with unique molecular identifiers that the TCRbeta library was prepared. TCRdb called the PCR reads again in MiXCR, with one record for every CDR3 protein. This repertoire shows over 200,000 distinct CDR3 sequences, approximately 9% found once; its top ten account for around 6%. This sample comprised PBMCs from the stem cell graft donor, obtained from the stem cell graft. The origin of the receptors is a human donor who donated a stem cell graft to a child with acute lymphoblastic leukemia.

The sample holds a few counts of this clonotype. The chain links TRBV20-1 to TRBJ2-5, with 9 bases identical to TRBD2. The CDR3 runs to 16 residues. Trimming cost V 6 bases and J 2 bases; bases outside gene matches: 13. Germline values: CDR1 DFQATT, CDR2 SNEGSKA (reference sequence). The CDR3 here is CSAGGRASGKQETQYF. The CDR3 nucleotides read TGCAGTGCAGGGGGTCGGGCTAGCGGGAAACAAGAGACCCAGTACTTC.

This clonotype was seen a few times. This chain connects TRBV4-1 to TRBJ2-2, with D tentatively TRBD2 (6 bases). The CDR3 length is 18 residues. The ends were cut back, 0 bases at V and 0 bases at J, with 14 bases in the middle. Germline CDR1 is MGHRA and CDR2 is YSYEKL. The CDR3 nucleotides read TGCGCCAGCAGCCAAGACGTCGATTGGGACTCGAACACCGGGGAGCTGTTTTTT. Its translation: CASSQDVDWDSNTGELFF.

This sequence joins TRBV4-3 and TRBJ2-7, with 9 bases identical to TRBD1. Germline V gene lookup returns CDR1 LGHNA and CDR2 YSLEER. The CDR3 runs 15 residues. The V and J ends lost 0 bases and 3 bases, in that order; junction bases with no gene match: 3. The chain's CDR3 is CASSQEGQGDYEQYF. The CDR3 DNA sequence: TGCGCCAGCAGCCAAGAGGGACAGGGAGACTACGAGCAGTACTTC.

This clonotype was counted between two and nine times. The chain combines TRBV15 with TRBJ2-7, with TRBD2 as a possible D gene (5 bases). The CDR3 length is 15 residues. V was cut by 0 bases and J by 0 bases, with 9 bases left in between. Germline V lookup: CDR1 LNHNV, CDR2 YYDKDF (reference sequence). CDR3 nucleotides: TGTGCCACCAGCAGAGATCAGCGGACCTCCTACGAGCAGTACTTC. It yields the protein CATSRDQRTSYEQYF.

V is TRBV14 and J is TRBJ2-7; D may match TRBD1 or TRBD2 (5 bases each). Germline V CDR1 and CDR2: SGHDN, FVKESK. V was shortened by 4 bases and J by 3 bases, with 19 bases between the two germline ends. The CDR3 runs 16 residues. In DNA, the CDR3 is TGTGCCAGCAGCCCGAGGGGTCTTCCAAGCTTCTACGAGCAGTACTTC. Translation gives CASSPRGLPSFYEQYF.

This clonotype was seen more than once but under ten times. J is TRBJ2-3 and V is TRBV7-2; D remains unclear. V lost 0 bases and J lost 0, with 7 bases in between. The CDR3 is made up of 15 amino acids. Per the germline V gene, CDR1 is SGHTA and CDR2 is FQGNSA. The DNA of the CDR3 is TGTGCCAGCAGCTTAGCGGCGGCTAGCACAGATACGCAGTATTTT. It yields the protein CASSLAAASTDTQYF.

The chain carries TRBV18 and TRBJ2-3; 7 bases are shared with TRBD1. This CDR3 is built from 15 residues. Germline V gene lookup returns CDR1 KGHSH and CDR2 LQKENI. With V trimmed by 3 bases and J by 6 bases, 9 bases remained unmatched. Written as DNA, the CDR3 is TGTGCCAGCTCACCCCCTCGACAGGGTGTGGATACGCAGTATTTT. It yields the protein CASSPPRQGVDTQYF.

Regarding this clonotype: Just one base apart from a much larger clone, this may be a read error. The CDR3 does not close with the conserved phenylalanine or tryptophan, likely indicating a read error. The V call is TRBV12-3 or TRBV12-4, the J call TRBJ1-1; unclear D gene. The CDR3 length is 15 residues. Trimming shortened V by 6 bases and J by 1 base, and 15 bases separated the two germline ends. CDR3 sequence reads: CASSPATGKNTEAFI. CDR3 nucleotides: TGTGCCAGCAGCCCGGCGACCGGGAAGAACACTGAAGCTTTCATT.

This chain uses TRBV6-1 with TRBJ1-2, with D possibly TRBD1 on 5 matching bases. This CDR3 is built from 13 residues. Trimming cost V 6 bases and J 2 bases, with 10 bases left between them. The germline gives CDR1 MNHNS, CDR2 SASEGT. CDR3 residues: CASSRQMNYGYTF. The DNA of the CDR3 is TGTGCCAGCAGCCGACAGATGAACTATGGCTACACCTTC.

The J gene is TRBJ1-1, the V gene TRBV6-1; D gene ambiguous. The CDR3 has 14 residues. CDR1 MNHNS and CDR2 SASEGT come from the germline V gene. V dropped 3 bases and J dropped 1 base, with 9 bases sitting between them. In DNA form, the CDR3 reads TGTGCCAGCAGTGACAGGACTCCGAACACTGAAGCTTTCTTT. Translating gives CASSDRTPNTEAFF.

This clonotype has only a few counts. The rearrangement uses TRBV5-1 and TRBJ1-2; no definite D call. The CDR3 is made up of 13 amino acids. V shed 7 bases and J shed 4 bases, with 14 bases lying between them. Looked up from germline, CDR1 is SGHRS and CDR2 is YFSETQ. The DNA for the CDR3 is TGCGCCAGCCGGGAACTGCTGGGCTATGGCTACACCTTC. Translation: CASRELLGYGYTF.

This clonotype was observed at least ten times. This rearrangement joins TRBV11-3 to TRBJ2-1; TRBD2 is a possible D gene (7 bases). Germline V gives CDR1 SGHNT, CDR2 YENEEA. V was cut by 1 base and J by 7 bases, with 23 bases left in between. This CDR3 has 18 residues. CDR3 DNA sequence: TGTGCCAGCAGCTTAGTTATTCGGTTCGGCGGGGGCCGTAATGAGCAGTTCTTC. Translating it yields CASSLVIRFGGGRNEQFF.

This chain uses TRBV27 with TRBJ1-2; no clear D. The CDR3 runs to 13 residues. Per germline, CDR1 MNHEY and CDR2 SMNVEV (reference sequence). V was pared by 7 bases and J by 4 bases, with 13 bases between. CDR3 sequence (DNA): TGTGCCAGCAAAGAAGCCCAAGGCTATGGCTACACCTTC. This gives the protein CASKEAQGYGYTF.

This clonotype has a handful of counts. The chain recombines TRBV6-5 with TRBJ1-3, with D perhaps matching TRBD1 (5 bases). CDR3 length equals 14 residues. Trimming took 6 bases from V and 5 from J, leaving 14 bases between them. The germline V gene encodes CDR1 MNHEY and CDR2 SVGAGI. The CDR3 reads CASRPAGGRNTIYF. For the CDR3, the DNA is TGTGCCAGCAGGCCCGCTGGGGGAAGAAACACCATATATTTT.

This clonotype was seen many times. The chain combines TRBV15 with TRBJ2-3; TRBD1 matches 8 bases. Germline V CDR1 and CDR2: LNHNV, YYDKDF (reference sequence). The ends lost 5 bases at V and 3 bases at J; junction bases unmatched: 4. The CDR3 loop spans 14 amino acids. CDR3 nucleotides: TGTGCCACCAGCCGTAGACAGGGGACAGATACGCAGTATTTT. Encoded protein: CATSRRQGTDTQYF.

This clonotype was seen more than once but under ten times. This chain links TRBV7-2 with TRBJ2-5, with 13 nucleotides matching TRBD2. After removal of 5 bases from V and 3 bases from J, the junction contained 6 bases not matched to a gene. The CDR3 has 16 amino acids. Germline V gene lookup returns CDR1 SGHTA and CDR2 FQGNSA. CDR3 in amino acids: CASSEDGTSGEETQYF. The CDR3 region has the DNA TGTGCCAGCAGCGAAGATGGGACTAGCGGGGAAGAGACCCAGTACTTC. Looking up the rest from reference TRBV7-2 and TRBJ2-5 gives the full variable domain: GAGVSQSPSNKVTEKGKDVELRCDPISGHTALYWYRQSLGQGLEFLIYFQGNSAPDKSGLPSDRFSAERTGGSVSTLTIQRTQQEDSAVYLCASSEDGTSGEETQYFGPGTRLLVL.

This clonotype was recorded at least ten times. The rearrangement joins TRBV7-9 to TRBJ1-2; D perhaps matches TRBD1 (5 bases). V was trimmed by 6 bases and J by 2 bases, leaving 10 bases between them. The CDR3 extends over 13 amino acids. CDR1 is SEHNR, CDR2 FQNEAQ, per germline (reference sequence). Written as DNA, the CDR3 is TGTGCCAGCAGAGAGGGGACGAACTATGGCTACACCTTC. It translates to CASREGTNYGYTF. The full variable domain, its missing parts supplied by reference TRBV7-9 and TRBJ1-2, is DTGVSQNPRHKITKRGQNVTFRCDPISEHNRLYWYRQTLGQGPEFLTYFQNEAQLEKSRLLSDRFSAERPKGSFSTLEIQRTEQGDSAMYLCASREGTNYGYTFGSGTRLTVV.

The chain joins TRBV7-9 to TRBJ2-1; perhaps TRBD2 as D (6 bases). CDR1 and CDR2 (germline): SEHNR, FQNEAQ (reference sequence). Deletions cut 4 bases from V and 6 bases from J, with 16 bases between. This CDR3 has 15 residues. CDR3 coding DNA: TGTGCCAGCAGCTCAAACCGGGACTTCATCAATGAGCAGTTCTTC. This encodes CASSSNRDFINEQFF.

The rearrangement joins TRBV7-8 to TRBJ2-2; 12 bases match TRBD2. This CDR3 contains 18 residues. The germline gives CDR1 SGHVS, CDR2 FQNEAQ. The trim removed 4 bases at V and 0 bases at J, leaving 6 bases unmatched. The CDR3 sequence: CASSSPTSGGSNTGELFF. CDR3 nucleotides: TGTGCCAGCAGCTCTCCGACTAGCGGGGGATCGAACACCGGGGAGCTGTTTTTT.

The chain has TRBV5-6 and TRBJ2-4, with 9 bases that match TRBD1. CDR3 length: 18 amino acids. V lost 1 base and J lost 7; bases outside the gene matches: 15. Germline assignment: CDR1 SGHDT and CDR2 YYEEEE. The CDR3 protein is CASSLTGQGPLGMNIQYF. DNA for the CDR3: TGTGCCAGCAGCTTGACCGGACAGGGGCCGTTGGGGATGAACATTCAGTACTTC.

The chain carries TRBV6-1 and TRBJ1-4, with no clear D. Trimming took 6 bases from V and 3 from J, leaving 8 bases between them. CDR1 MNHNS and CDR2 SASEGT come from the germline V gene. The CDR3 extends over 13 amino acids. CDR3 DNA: TGTGCCAGCAGGAGAGCCTCTAATGAAAAACTGTTTTTT. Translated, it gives CASRRASNEKLFF.